This entry lists 20 T cell receptor beta chains sequenced from one sample in a study of cytomegalovirus exposure and HLA in healthy donors (dated by TCRdb to the late 2010s). Receptor libraries were prepared by the immunoSEQ multiplex PCR assay. The multiplex PCR relied on a mix of 60 forward primers for TCR Vbeta segments and 13 reverse primers for TCR Jbeta segments. Held by TCRdb, this immuneACCESS table contains in-frame sequences only and omits some clones. Under half of the omission traces to an unresolved V gene where checked; the cause of the rest is unknown. This specimen's table enumerates about 72,000 clones. Jointly, the top ten make up approximately 4.5% of the sample. The specimen sequenced was PBMCs. These receptor sequences come from a woman aged 40-49 years in good health and CMV-seropositive.

The chain combines TRBV21-1 with TRBJ2-7; the table's TRBD2 call for D was not verified on the DNA. TRBV21-1 is a pseudogene segment. The CDR3 extends over 19 amino acids. CDR3 DNA sequence: TGTGCCAGCAGCATTCTTGGCCCCGGACTAGCGGGTCACTCCTACGAGCAGTACTTC. This translates into CASSILGPGLAGHSYEQYF.

The V call is TRBV7-9, the J call TRBJ2-7; D is unresolved. This CDR3 is 13 amino acids long. Between the trimmed V and J ends, which lost 0 bases and 2 bases, there was a span of 5 bases. Looked up from germline, CDR1 is SEHNR and CDR2 is FQNEAQ (reference sequence). CDR3 nucleotides: TGTGCCAGCAGCTTAGCCCAAACCTACGAGCAGTACTTC. Translating gives CASSLAQTYEQYF.

The chain recombines TRBV6-1 with TRBJ2-3; a possible D gene is TRBD2 (5 bases). V was shortened by 6 bases and J by 0 bases, with 13 bases between the two germline ends. The CDR3 runs 15 residues. The germline V gene has CDR1 MNHNS and CDR2 SASEGT. DNA for the CDR3: TGTGCCAGCAGCCCCGGACTTATTAGCACAGATACGCAGTATTTT. Translating gives CASSPGLISTDTQYF.

This sequence joins TRBV11-2 and TRBJ2-1, with TRBD2 identical over 11 bases. Germline loops: CDR1 SGHAT, CDR2 FQNNGV. The CDR3 sequence is 17 residues long. Trimming removed 5 bases from V and 2 bases from J; junction bases left unmatched: 8. CDR3 sequence: CASSLGTSGYAYNEQFF. The CDR3 DNA is TGTGCCAGCAGCCTCGGGACTAGCGGATACGCCTACAATGAGCAGTTCTTC.

CDR3 DNA sequence: TGTGCCAGCAGCTCGACAGGGGGTTTGGGCACAGATACGCAGTATTTT. Its protein is CASSSTGGLGTDTQYF. The V gene is TRBV7-9, the J gene TRBJ2-3; 9 bases align to TRBD1. Germline CDR1 reads SEHNR; CDR2 reads FQNEAQ (reference sequence). The CDR3 contains 16 residues. Germline trimming cut 4 bases from V and 1 base from J; bases unmatched to any gene: 6.

The chain uses TRBV7-6 and TRBJ2-5; no definite D call. The end of the DNA fits TRBJ2-7 better, so the J call may be wrong. The CDR3 sequence is 14 residues long. CDR1 is SGHVS and CDR2 is FNYEAQ in the germline V gene. The CDR3 DNA sequence: TGTGCCAGCAGCAGGTATGGCCCCGTGGGCGAGCAGTACTTC. Protein product: CASSRYGPVGEQYF.

The chain employs TRBV6-5 and TRBJ1-4; D not certain. Germline-derived CDR1 and CDR2 are MNHEY and SVGAGI. V dropped 0 bases and J dropped 7 bases, with 9 bases sitting between them. The CDR3 consists of 14 residues. This CDR3 reads CASSYSELGEKLFF. The CDR3, as DNA: TGTGCCAGCAGTTACTCGGAGCTCGGTGAAAAACTGTTTTTT.

This rearrangement joins TRBV6-6 to TRBJ1-5, with D unclear. Per germline, CDR1 MNHNY and CDR2 SVGAGI (reference sequence). V lost 4 bases and J 4 bases, leaving 5 bases between the germline ends. This CDR3 comprises 12 residues. CDR3 loop: CASSSLNQPQHF. The CDR3 DNA sequence: TGTGCCAGCAGTTCCTTGAATCAGCCCCAGCATTTT.

The J gene is TRBJ2-7, the V gene TRBV5-6, with a possible D match to TRBD1 (6 bases). V was pared by 2 bases and J by 5 bases, with 11 bases between. Germline lookup yields CDR1 SGHDT and CDR2 YYEEEE. This CDR3 region has 13 residues. DNA for the CDR3: TGTGCCAGCAGCTTTTTACAGGGCGACGAGCAGTACTTC. It encodes CASSFLQGDEQYF.

V gene TRBV30 combines with J gene TRBJ2-1; TRBD2 matches 8 bases. Germline V CDR1 and CDR2: GTSNPN, SVGIG (reference sequence). The CDR3 has 12 amino acids. V lost 2 bases to trimming and J lost 9 bases; unmatched junction nucleotides: 3. The CDR3 loop reads CAWSYSGIEQFF. The CDR3 DNA sequence: TGTGCCTGGAGTTATAGCGGGATTGAGCAGTTCTTC.

The chain recombines TRBV9 with TRBJ2-3; tentatively, D is TRBD1 (5 bases). CDR3 length: 13 residues. Trimming took off 1 base at V and 4 bases at J, with 7 bases between the two ends. Germline V lookup: CDR1 SGDLS, CDR2 YYNGEE. The CDR3 region is CASSVQGSDTQYF. The CDR3, as DNA: TGTGCCAGCAGCGTACAGGGATCAGATACGCAGTATTTT.

V usage is TRBV9 and J usage is TRBJ1-3; 7 nucleotides line up with TRBD1. The CDR3 totals 15 residues. The germline CDR1 and CDR2 sequences are SGDLS and YYNGEE. V lost 0 bases, J lost 3 bases, and 3 bases stayed unmatched. CDR3 in amino acids: CASSVAGTVGNTIYF. CDR3 nucleotide sequence: TGTGCCAGCAGCGTAGCTGGGACAGTTGGAAACACCATATATTTT.

The chain carries TRBV5-1 and TRBJ2-7; D is ambiguous. This CDR3 is built from 15 residues. Germline values: CDR1 SGHRS, CDR2 YFSETQ. Deletions cut 3 bases from V and 4 bases from J, with 17 bases between. DNA for the CDR3: TGCGCCAGCAGCTACCGGCCCCAAGAGACTTACGAGCAGTACTTC. Translated: CASSYRPQETYEQYF.

J is TRBJ2-7 and V is TRBV18; TRBD2 matches 8 bases. The CDR3 has 15 amino acids. The germline V gene has CDR1 KGHSH and CDR2 LQKENI. The trim removed 4 bases at V and 0 bases at J, leaving 5 bases unmatched. DNA for the CDR3: TGTGCCAGCTCACGATCAGCGGGGGACTCCTACGAGCAGTACTTC. It codes for CASSRSAGDSYEQYF.

The CDR3 nucleotides read TGTGCCAGAAGCTTCCCCCCTAGGCTGTACAATGAGCAGTTCTTC. It is translated as CARSFPPRLYNEQFF. The chain carries TRBV5-3 and TRBJ2-1, with D unclear. TRBV5-3 is assigned to the ORF class and has an uncertain function. The CDR3 spans 15 residues. V lost 2 bases, J lost 4 bases, and 13 bases lay in between.

The genes are TRBV7-2 and TRBJ1-2, with D uncertain. From germline, CDR1 is SGHTA and CDR2 FQGNSA. The CDR3 has 16 amino acids. V shed 0 bases and J shed 5 bases, with 16 bases lying between them. The CDR3 DNA is TGTGCCAGCAGCTTAGCGTCGGCGGGGATTGGGTATGGCTACACCTTC. It is translated as CASSLASAGIGYGYTF. The entire variable domain, with the rest obtained from reference TRBV7-2 and TRBJ1-2, is as follows: GAGVSQSPSNKVTEKGKDVELRCDPISGHTALYWYRQSLGQGLEFLIYFQGNSAPDKSGLPSDRFSAERTGGSVSTLTIQRTQQEDSAVYLCASSLASAGIGYGYTFGSGTRLTVV.

This sequence joins TRBV6-6 and TRBJ2-5; no firm D call. This CDR3 is built from 13 residues. In germline, CDR1 is MNHNY, CDR2 SVGAGI (reference sequence). Trimming took off 5 bases at V and 3 bases at J, with 10 bases between the two ends. The CDR3 spells CASSPTIEETQYF. CDR3 DNA: TGTGCCAGCAGTCCCACTATAGAAGAGACCCAGTACTTC.

The V gene is TRBV6-5, the J gene TRBJ1-1; D remains ambiguous. This CDR3 region has 15 residues. Germline CDR1 reads MNHEY; CDR2 reads SVGAGI. V lost 2 bases, J lost 0 bases, and 10 bases lay in between. The CDR3, as DNA: TGTGCCAGCAGTTACGATCCGGGAATGAACACTGAAGCTTTCTTT. Encoded protein: CASSYDPGMNTEAFF.

The genes are TRBV5-1 and TRBJ2-2, with 7 bases matching TRBD2. V gave up 4 bases and J gave up 5 bases; unmatched junction bases: 14. This CDR3 spans 17 amino acids. CDR1 and CDR2 from the germline V gene are SGHRS and YFSETQ. The CDR3 DNA follows: TGCGCCAGCAGCCTCTCGGGCGGGGGAAGAGGTACCGGGGAGCTGTTTTTT. Its translation: CASSLSGGGRGTGELFF.

The rearrangement links TRBV4-3 to TRBJ2-6; 9 bases are shared with TRBD1. Germline loops: CDR1 LGHNA, CDR2 YSLEER. This CDR3 has 20 amino acids. J gave up 0 bases and V 0 bases, and 9 bases lay outside the gene matches. The CDR3 protein is CASSQDMGADRGSGANVLTF. The DNA for the CDR3 is TGCGCCAGCAGCCAAGACATGGGGGCGGACAGGGGCTCTGGGGCCAACGTCCTGACTTTC.